The sequence of this T cell receptor (beta chain) was determined in a study of shared clonotypes between healthy human individuals. Overall study: The donors, a couple of women and a few men, were aged 18 to 49. Whole-study results and caveats: Sampling was confined to blood; repertoires within tissues likely differ.

Remarks on this clone: The antigen is undetermined.

The CDR3 loop spans 13 amino acids. V was trimmed by 7 bases and J by 1 base, leaving 8 bases between them. CDR1 ENHRY and CDR2 SYGVKD come from the germline V gene. For sorted subsets, 150 to 200 ng DNA per replicate equaled 30,000 or so T cell genomes. Some clones are missing from TCRdb's copy, which holds only in-frame ones; the method was immunoSEQ multiplex PCR. Among fewer than 1.6 million clones, around 98.5% were seen once, and the ten largest hold approximately 0.38%. Naive CD4+ cells were CD45RA-selected; the remaining cells were memory. The rearrangement links TRBV10-3 to TRBJ1-5; TRBD1 might be the D (5 bases). The material sequenced was naive CD4+ T cells sorted from blood. Specified subset: CD45RA+ positively selected. The sequence derives from a young man in good health. As DNA, the CDR3 is TGTGCCATCAAGGACACCAGCAATCAGCCCCAGCATTTT. Translation gives CAIKDTSNQPQHF.